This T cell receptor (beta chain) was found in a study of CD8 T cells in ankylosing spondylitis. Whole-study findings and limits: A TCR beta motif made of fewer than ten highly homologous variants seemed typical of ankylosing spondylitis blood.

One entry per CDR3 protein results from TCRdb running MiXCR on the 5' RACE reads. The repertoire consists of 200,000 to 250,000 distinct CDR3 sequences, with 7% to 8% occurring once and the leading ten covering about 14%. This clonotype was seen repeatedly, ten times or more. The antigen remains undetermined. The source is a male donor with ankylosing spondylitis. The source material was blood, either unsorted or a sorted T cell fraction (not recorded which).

The CDR3 bases are TGCGCCAGCCTCCAACCGGGCTATGGCTACACCTTC. Protein product: CASLQPGYGYTF. This chain joins TRBV5-1 and TRBJ1-2, with D unclear. CDR1 is SGHRS, CDR2 YFSETQ, per germline. The CDR3 is 12 amino acids. The V and J ends lost 7 bases and 4 bases respectively, with 11 bases between them.